Listed here is a single TCR beta chain. Its antigen remains unknown. The sample is drawn from a study of blood T cells in healthy people across ages. General study points: It was the long-lived donors that had more naive CD4+ cells and higher diversity than aged donors.

The authors ran a second PCR of roughly 7 to 11 cycles using a sample-barcoded 5' primer and a J-beta primer mix. Each cDNA molecule carried a tag from a template-switch adaptor that contained 12 random nucleotides. A single record per CDR3 protein comes from TCRdb applying MiXCR to the 5' RACE reads. Among fewer than 1,000,000 distinct CDR3 sequences listed, 46% were seen once. The CDR3 extends over 16 amino acids. Germline CDR1 and CDR2: DFQATT and SNEGSKA (reference sequence). Between the trimmed V and J ends, which lost 1 base and 0 bases, there was a span of 15 bases. Donors were healthy Caucasian individuals from Russia aged about 6 to 95.

The origin of this receptor is a man older than 75 in good health. This chain connects TRBV20-1 to TRBJ1-1; D call uncertain. Sequencing was carried out using blood. CDR3 protein: CSARVTPSLLNTEAFF. The CDR3 bases are TGCAGTGCTAGAGTAACGCCTTCACTCCTGAACACTGAAGCTTTCTTT.